These 22 T cell receptor beta chains were all obtained from the same sample, sequenced in a study of tumor-infiltrating lymphocytes in primary liver carcinoma. The source of the blood RNA was unsorted whole blood, and germline DNA was extracted as well. From 500 to 600 ng of total RNA, TCR beta-specific cDNA was reverse-transcribed using a constant-region primer. Slightly modified ARM-PCR, run as three nested multiplex PCR rounds, produced the TCR beta libraries. It was with TRBV1-TRBV30 forward primers and a C-beta reverse primer that the first two PCR rounds were run, at about 10 cycles each. TCRdb re-derived calls from the multiplex PCR reads in MiXCR, one entry per CDR3 protein. The table lists over 250,000 distinct CDR3 sequences, around three fifths of them singletons. Sequencing was performed on peripheral blood. These receptors were obtained from a woman in her twenties or thirties with primary liver carcinoma and hepatitis B virus infection.

Only a few counts were recorded for this clonotype. Germline is not matched at one junction end, which may reflect a read error. V gene TRBV12-3 or TRBV12-4 combines with J gene TRBJ2-5; no definite D call. The CDR3 is 13 amino acids. The CDR3 DNA reads TGTGTCAGCAGTTTGGGCGAGAGAGAGACCCAATACTTC. It is translated as CVSSLGERETQYF.

In regard to this clonotype: This sequence may be a read error, since a much larger clone differs from it by one base. The conserved closing phenylalanine or tryptophan is absent in this CDR3, likely reflecting a read error. The V and J genes are TRBV29-1 and TRBJ2-7, with D perhaps matching TRBD2 (5 bases). CDR3 length: 13 amino acids. V was shortened by 4 bases and J by 5 bases, with 15 bases between the two germline ends. Germline V gene sequence: CDR1 SQVTM, CDR2 ANQGSEA. This CDR3 is CSVVFRGSHEQYL. In DNA form, the CDR3 reads TGCAGCGTTGTTTTTCGCGGGTCCCACGAGCAGTACTTA.

Note on this clonotype: One end of the junction fails to match germline, which may point to a read error. The gene calls are TRBV4-2 and TRBJ2-6; D remains ambiguous. This CDR3 is 16 amino acids long. Germline loops: CDR1 LGHNA, CDR2 YNFKEQ. The CDR3 here is CASSQDRIAGVNVLTF. The CDR3 bases are TGTGCCAGCAGCCAAGATAGAATCGCTGGGGTCAACGTTCTGACTTTC.

Comments on this clonotype: A much larger clone lies a single base off, so this may be a read error. The chain couples TRBV12-3 or TRBV12-4 to TRBJ2-3; D call uncertain. The CDR3 is made up of 11 amino acids. Trimming shortened V by 6 bases and J by 7 bases, and 8 bases separated the two germline ends. This chain's CDR3 is CASRGRYTQYF. The DNA for the CDR3 is TGTGCCAGCAGGGGCAGATATACGCAGTATTTT.

This clonotype was seen repeatedly, ten times or more. This sequence joins TRBV12-3 or TRBV12-4 and TRBJ2-1; TRBD2 aligns across 14 bases. The CDR3 sequence is 16 residues long. Germline trimming cut 3 bases from V and 6 bases from J; bases unmatched to any gene: 4. The CDR3 region has the DNA TGTGCCAGCAGTTTTTCGACTAGCGGGAGGGCCAATGAGCAGTTCTTC. It codes for CASSFSTSGRANEQFF.

The genes are TRBV7-6 and TRBJ2-3; no firm D call. Trimming removed 1 base at V and 3 bases at J, with 14 bases between. CDR3 size: 16 residues. Germline lookup yields CDR1 SGHVS and CDR2 FNYEAQ. The CDR3 protein is CASSLVSGSPTDTQYF. The CDR3 DNA reads as TGTGCCAGCAGCTTAGTCTCAGGTTCTCCTACAGATACGCAGTATTTT.

This clonotype was observed a handful of times. The gene calls are TRBV6-1 and TRBJ2-1, with unresolved D. Trimming left V 6 bases short and J 8 bases short, with 11 bases between. The CDR3 sequence is 12 residues long. Germline V gene lookup returns CDR1 MNHNS and CDR2 SASEGT. Here the CDR3 reads CASRSDGHEQFF. The CDR3 bases are TGTGCCAGCAGGTCAGACGGCCATGAGCAGTTCTTC.

For this clonotype: A read error is possible here, since a much larger clone lies one base away. The gene calls are TRBV6-5 and TRBJ1-2; D uncertain. Trimming left V 7 bases short and J 4 bases short, with 19 bases between. In germline, CDR1 is MNHEY, CDR2 SVGAGI. The CDR3 contains 15 residues. The CDR3 reads CASTSRRRPGYGYTF. CDR3 bases: TGTGCCAGCACCTCCCGAAGGCGGCCCGGCTATGGCTACACCTTC.

For the CDR3, the DNA is TGTGCCAGCGGCCCCCGCCCGGGGGGGCTCTACAATGAGCAGTTCTTC. Translation gives CASGPRPGGLYNEQFF. The chain recombines TRBV11-2 with TRBJ2-1; 8 nucleotides agree with TRBD2. The CDR3 length is 16 residues. V gave up 8 bases and J gave up 3 bases; unmatched junction bases: 12. Germline lookup yields CDR1 SGHAT and CDR2 FQNNGV.

As for this clonotype: Being one base from a much bigger clone, this may be a read error. The chain carries TRBV28 and TRBJ2-2, with D possibly TRBD2 on 5 matching bases. Germline CDR1 and CDR2: MDHEN and SYDVKM. The CDR3 spans 13 residues. This CDR3 is CASSLSGTRELFF. CDR3 coding DNA: TGTGCCAGCAGTTTAAGCGGCACCAGGGAGCTGTTTTTT. The full variable domain, completed using reference TRBV28 and TRBJ2-2, is DVKVTQSSRYLVKRTGEKVFLECVQDMDHENMFWYRQDPGLGLRLIYFSYDVKMKEKGDIPEGYSVSREKKERFSLILESASTNQTSMYLCASSLSGTRELFFGEGSRLTVL.

In DNA form, the CDR3 reads TGTGCCAGCAGTCCGCGGACGGGAATGGCCGGGGAGCTGTTTTTT. This encodes CASSPRTGMAGELFF. The chain carries TRBV6-2 or TRBV6-3 and TRBJ2-2; D may be TRBD2 (5 bases). Germline loops: CDR1 MNHEY, CDR2 SVGEGT. V gave up 5 bases and J gave up 6 bases, with 16 bases separating them. The length of the CDR3 is 15 residues.

Comment on this clonotype: This may stem from a read error, because a much larger clone lies one nucleotide away. The rearrangement joins TRBV12-3 or TRBV12-4 to TRBJ1-5; no reliable D call. The CDR3 consists of 13 residues. The chain's CDR3 is CARSFTGNQPQHF. In DNA, the CDR3 is TGTGCCAGGAGTTTCACCGGCAATCAGCCCCAGCATTTT.

This clonotype was seen a single time. The chain has TRBV4-2 and TRBJ2-1; D is possibly TRBD1 (5 bases). V was clipped by 10 bases and J by 6 bases, with 13 bases between them. CDR1 and CDR2 from the germline V gene are LGHNA and YNFKEQ. The CDR3 is 12 amino acids. CDR3 in amino acids: CANRQESNEQFF. Here the CDR3 DNA reads TGTGCCAACAGGCAAGAATCCAATGAGCAGTTCTTC.

This clonotype was seen only a few times. The V gene is TRBV12-3 or TRBV12-4, the J gene TRBJ1-5; D not resolved. V was trimmed by 8 bases and J by 4 bases, leaving 12 bases between them. The CDR3 runs 13 residues. CDR3 protein: CASGQRVNQPQHF. The CDR3 nucleotides read TGTGCCAGCGGTCAACGGGTAAATCAGCCCCAGCATTTT.

As regards this clonotype: Compared with germline, one end of the junction differs, possibly owing to a read error. In DNA form, the CDR3 reads TGTCCCAGCAGTGAGGATACTAGCGGGAGCCGTCCCTTAACGCAGTATTTT. It encodes CPSSEDTSGSRPLTQYF. This chain joins TRBV6-1 and TRBJ2-3; 11 nucleotides align to TRBD2. Germline V gene data show CDR1 as MNHNS and CDR2 as SASEGT. The CDR3 loop spans 17 amino acids.

This clonotype was seen repeatedly, ten times or more. The V gene is TRBV11-2, the J gene TRBJ1-1; no clear D. V lost 1 base and J lost 3, with 6 bases in between. This CDR3 comprises 13 residues. In germline, CDR1 is SGHAT, CDR2 FQNNGV. The CDR3 DNA reads as TGTGCCAGCAGCTTAGTTGGGGACACTGAAGCTTTCTTT. Encoded protein: CASSLVGDTEAFF.

This clonotype was recorded once. This is likely a read error, given that the CDR3 carries no conserved phenylalanine or tryptophan at its end. The chain uses TRBV6-5 and TRBJ1-6; D perhaps matches TRBD1 (5 bases). Germline V lookup: CDR1 MNHEY, CDR2 SVGAGI. The length of the CDR3 is 13 residues. The CDR3 loop is CASRRGEHSPLHY. The CDR3 region has the DNA TGCGCCAGCAGAAGAGGGGAGCATTCACCCCTCCACTAT.

V is TRBV6-6 and J is TRBJ2-1, with D tentatively TRBD2 (9 bases). This CDR3 region has 18 residues. Germline values: CDR1 MNHNY, CDR2 SVGAGI (reference sequence). V was trimmed by 6 bases and J by 1 base, leaving 22 bases between them. The CDR3 region is CASSAQGVSGSSYNEQFF. CDR3 coding DNA: TGTGCCAGCAGCGCACAGGGGGTTAGCGGGAGTTCCTACAATGAGCAGTTCTTC.

The gene calls are TRBV28 and TRBJ2-3; perhaps TRBD2 as D (5 bases). The CDR3 spans 17 residues. Germline V gene data show CDR1 as MDHEN and CDR2 as SYDVKM. V lost 6 bases, J lost 2 bases, and 21 bases lay in between. The CDR3 sequence: CASSLRSAGANTDTQYF. The DNA of the CDR3 is TGTGCCAGCAGCCTGAGGTCGGCGGGCGCGAACACAGATACGCAGTATTTT.

This clonotype was seen repeatedly, ten times or more. The rearrangement joins TRBV4-1 to TRBJ1-1, with 8 bases identical to TRBD1. This CDR3 has 14 residues. The V gene end was trimmed by 3 bases and the J gene end by 5 bases; junction bases not matched to a gene: 5. In germline, CDR1 is MGHRA, CDR2 YSYEKL. The DNA for the CDR3 is TGCGCCAGCAGCCAGAAGACAGGGGAAACTGAAGCTTTCTTT. This codes for CASSQKTGETEAFF.

The gene calls are TRBV5-1 and TRBJ2-7, with 10 positions matching TRBD2. V lost 2 bases, J lost 7 bases, and 6 bases stayed unmatched. Looked up from germline, CDR1 is SGHRS and CDR2 is YFSETQ. The CDR3 is 14 amino acids. The chain's CDR3 is CASSLAGGPGEQYF. Here the CDR3 DNA reads TGCGCCAGCAGCTTAGCGGGAGGGCCGGGAGAGCAGTACTTC.

On this clonotype: This could be a read error, since a much larger clone is one nucleotide away. This chain joins TRBV12-3 or TRBV12-4 and TRBJ1-2; 9 positions match TRBD1. The CDR3 extends over 14 amino acids. CDR3 in DNA: TGTGCCAGCAGCCCGACAGGGGGATACTATGGCCACACCTTC. It translates to CASSPTGGYYGHTF.